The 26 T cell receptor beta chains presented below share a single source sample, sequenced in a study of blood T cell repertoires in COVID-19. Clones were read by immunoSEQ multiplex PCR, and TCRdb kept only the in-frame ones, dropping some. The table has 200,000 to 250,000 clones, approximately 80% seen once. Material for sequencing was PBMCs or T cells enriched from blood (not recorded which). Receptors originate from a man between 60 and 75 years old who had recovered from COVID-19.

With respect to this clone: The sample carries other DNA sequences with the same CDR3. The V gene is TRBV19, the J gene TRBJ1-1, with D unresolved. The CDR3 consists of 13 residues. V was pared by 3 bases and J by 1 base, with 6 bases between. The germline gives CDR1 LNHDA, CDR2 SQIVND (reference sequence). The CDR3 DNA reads TGTGCCAGTAGTATTAGTAGGAACACTGAAGCTTTCTTT. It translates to CASSISRNTEAFF.

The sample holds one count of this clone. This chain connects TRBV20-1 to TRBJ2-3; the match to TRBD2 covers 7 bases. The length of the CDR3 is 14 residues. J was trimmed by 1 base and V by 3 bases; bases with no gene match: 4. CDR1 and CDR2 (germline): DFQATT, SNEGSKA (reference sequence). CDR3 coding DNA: TGCAGTGCTAGTAGAAGCGGGGGCACAGATACGCAGTATTTT. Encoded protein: CSASRSGGTDTQYF.

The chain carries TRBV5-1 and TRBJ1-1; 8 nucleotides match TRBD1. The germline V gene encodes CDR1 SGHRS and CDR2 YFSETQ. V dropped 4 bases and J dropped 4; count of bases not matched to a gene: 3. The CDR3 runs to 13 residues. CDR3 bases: TGCGCCAGCAGCAAGGACAGGGTCACTGAAGCTTTCTTT. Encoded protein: CASSKDRVTEAFF.

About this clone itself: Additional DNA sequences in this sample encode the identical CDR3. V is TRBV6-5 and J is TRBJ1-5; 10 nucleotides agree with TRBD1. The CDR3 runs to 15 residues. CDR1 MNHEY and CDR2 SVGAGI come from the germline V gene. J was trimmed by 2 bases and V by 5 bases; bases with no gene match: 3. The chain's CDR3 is CASSRTGGGNQPQHF. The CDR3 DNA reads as TGTGCCAGCAGTCGGACAGGGGGAGGCAATCAGCCCCAGCATTTT.

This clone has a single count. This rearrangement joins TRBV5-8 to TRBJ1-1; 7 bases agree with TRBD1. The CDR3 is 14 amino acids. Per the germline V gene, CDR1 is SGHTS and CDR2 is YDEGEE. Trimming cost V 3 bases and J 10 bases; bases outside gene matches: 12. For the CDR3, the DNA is TGTGCCAGCAGCTCCAAGGACAGGTTGACGGGAGCTTTCTTT. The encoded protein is CASSSKDRLTGAFF.

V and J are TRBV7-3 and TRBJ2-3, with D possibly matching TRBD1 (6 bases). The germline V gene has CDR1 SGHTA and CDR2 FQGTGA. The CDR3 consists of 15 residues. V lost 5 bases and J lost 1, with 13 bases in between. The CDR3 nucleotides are TGTGCCAGCAGCACTGGACAGAGCCGCACAGATACGCAGTATTTT. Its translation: CASSTGQSRTDTQYF.

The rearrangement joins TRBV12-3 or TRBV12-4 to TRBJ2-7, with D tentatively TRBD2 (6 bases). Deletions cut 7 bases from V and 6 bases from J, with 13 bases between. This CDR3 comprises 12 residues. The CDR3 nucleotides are TGTGCCAGCACCCTAGGAGGGGCCGAGCAGTACTTC. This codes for CASTLGGAEQYF.

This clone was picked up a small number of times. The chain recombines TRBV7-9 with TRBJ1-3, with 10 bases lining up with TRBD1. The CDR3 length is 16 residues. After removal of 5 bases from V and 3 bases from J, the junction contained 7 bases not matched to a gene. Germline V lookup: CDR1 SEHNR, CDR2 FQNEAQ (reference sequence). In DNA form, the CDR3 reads TGTGCCAGCAGCGAGACCGACAGGGGGCTTGGAAACACCATATATTTT. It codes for CASSETDRGLGNTIYF.

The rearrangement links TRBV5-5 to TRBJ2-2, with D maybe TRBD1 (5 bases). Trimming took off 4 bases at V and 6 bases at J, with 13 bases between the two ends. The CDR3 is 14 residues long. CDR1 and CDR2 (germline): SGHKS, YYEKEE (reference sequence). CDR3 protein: CASSLVQGPGELFF. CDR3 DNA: TGTGCCAGCAGCCTTGTGCAGGGTCCCGGGGAGCTGTTTTTT. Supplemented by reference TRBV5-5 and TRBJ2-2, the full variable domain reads DAGVTQSPTHLIKTRGQQVTLRCSPISGHKSVSWYQQVLGQGPQFIFQYYEKEERGRGNFPDRFSARQFPNYSSELNVNALLLGDSALYLCASSLVQGPGELFFGEGSRLTVL.

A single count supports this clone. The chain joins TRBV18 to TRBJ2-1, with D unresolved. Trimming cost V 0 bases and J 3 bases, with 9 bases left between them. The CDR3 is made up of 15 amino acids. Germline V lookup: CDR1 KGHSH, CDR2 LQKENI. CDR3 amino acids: CASSPPTQYYNEQFF. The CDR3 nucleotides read TGTGCCAGCTCACCACCGACACAGTACTACAATGAGCAGTTCTTC.

The CDR3 loop is CASSAEGSLSTDTQYF. The CDR3 bases are TGTGCCAGCAGCGCGGAGGGGTCCCTTTCCACAGATACGCAGTATTTT. The gene calls are TRBV5-4 and TRBJ2-3; a weak D match, TRBD2 (6 bases). CDR1 and CDR2 from the germline V gene are SGHNT and YYREEE (reference sequence). CDR3 length: 16 amino acids. Trimming took 4 bases from V and 2 from J, leaving 17 bases between them.

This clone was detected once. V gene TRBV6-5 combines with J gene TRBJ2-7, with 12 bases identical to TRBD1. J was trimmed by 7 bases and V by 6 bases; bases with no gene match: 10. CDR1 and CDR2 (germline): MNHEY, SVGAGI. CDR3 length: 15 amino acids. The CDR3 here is CASRAPGQGALEQYF. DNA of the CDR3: TGTGCCAGCAGGGCACCGGGACAGGGGGCATTGGAGCAGTACTTC.

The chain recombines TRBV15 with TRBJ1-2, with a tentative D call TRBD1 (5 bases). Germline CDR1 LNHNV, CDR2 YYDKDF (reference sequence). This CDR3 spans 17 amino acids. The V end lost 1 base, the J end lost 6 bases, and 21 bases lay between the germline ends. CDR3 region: CATSRGVGQGSADGYTF. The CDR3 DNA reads TGTGCCACCAGCAGAGGAGTAGGGCAGGGAAGTGCTGATGGCTACACCTTC.

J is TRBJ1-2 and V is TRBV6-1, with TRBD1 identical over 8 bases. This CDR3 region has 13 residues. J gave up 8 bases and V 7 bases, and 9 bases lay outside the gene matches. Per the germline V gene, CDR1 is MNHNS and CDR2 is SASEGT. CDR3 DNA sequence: TGTGCCAGCATAGCTCAGGGGGCGCTGGGCTACACCTTC. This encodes CASIAQGALGYTF.

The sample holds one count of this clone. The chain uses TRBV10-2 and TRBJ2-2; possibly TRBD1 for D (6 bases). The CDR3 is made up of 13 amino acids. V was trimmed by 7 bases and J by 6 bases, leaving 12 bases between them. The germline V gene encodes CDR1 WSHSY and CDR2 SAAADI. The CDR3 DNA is TGCGCCAGCAAGACAGGTTTCGCCGGGGAGCTGTTTTTT. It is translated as CASKTGFAGELFF.

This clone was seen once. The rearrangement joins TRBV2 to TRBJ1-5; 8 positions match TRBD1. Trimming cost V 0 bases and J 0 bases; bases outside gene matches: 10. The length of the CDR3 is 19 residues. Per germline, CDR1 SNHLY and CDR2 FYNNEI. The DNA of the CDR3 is TGTGCCAGCAGTGAAGCGCTTGTCAGGGGGCCATATAGCAATCAGCCCCAGCATTTT. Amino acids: CASSEALVRGPYSNQPQHF. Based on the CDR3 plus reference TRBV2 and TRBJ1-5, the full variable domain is EPEVTQTPSHQVTQMGQEVILRCVPISNHLYFYWYRQILGQKVEFLVSFYNNEISEKSEIFDDQFSVERPDGSNFTLKIRSTKLEDSAMYFCASSEALVRGPYSNQPQHFGDGTRLSIL.

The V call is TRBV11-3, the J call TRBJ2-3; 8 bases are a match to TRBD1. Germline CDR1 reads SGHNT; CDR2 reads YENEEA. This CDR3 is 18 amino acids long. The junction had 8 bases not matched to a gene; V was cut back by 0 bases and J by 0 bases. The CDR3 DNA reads TGTGCCAGCAGCTTAGATAGCTGGCGGACAGGGAGCACAGATACGCAGTATTTT. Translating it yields CASSLDSWRTGSTDTQYF.

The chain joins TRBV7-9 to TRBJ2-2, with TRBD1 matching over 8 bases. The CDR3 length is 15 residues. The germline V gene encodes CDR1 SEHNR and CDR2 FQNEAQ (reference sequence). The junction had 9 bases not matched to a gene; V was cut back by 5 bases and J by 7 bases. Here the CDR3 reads CASSRRTGTVGELFF. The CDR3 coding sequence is TGTGCCAGCAGCCGAAGGACAGGGACGGTCGGGGAGCTGTTTTTT. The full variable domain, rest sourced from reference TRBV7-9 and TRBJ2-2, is DTGVSQNPRHKITKRGQNVTFRCDPISEHNRLYWYRQTLGQGPEFLTYFQNEAQLEKSRLLSDRFSAERPKGSFSTLEIQRTEQGDSAMYLCASSRRTGTVGELFFGEGSRLTVL.

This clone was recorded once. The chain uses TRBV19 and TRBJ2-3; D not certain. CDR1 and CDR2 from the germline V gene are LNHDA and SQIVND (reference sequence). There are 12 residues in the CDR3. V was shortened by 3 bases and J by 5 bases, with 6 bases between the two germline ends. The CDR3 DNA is TGTGCCAGTAGTATTTCCAAAGATACGCAGTATTTT. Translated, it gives CASSISKDTQYF.

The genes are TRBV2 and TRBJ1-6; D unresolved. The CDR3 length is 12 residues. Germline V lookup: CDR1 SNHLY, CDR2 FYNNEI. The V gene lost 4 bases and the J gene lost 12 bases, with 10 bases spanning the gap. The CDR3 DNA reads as TGTGCCAGCAGTGTGGCCAGAAGACCCCTCCACTTT. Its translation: CASSVARRPLHF.

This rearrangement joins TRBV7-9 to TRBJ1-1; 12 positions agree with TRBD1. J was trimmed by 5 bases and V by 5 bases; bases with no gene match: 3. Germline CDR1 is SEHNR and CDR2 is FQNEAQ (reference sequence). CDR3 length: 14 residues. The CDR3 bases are TGTGCCAGCAGCCGGGACAGGGGGCGGACTGAAGCTTTCTTT. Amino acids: CASSRDRGRTEAFF.

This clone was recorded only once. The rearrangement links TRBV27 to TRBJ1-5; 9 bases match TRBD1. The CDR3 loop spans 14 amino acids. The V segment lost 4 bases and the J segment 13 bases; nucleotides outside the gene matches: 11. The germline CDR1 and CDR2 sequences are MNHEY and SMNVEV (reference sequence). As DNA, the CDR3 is TGTGCCAGCAGTTCGGCCGGGACAGGGTCCCCACAGCATTTT. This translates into CASSSAGTGSPQHF.

As DNA, the CDR3 is TGTGCCAGCAGCCAAGAAAATTCGGTTGGGACCCAGTACTTC. This gives the protein CASSQENSVGTQYF. V usage is TRBV3-1 (or the pseudogene TRBV3-2) and J usage is TRBJ2-5, with no clear D. CDR1 is LGHDT and CDR2 is YNNKEL in the germline V gene (reference sequence). Between the trimmed V and J ends, which lost 0 bases and 7 bases, there was a span of 12 bases. This CDR3 has 14 amino acids.

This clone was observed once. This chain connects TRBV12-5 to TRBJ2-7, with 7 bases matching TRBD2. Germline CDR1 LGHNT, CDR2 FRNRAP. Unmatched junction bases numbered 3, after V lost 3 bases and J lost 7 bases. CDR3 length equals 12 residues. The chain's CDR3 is CASGFPSGEQYF. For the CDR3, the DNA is TGTGCTAGTGGTTTCCCTAGCGGTGAGCAGTACTTC.

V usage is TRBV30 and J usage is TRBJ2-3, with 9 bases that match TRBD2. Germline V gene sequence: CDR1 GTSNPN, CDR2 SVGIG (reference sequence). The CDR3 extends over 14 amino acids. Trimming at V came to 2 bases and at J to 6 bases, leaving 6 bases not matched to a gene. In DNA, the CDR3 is TGTGCCTGGAGTTTTACTAGCGGGTGGGATACGCAGTATTTT. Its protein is CAWSFTSGWDTQYF.

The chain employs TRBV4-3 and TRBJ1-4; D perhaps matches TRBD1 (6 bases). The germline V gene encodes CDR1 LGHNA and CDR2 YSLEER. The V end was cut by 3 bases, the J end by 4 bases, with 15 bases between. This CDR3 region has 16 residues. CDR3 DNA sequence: TGCGCCAGCAGCCAGGAAGGACAGAAAATTAATGAAAAACTGTTTTTT. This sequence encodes CASSQEGQKINEKLFF.